These 24 T cell receptor beta chains were all obtained from the same sample, sequenced in a study of T cell responses to AZD1222 COVID-19 vaccine. This table comes from immunoSEQ multiplex PCR, and its TCRdb copy is limited to in-frame clones, with some not included. The table includes some 95,000 clones, 80% to 90% detected once. The sample in question was peripheral blood, obtained on day 0 of AZD1222 vaccination. The receptors were sampled from an adult in good health.

The V and J genes are TRBV27 and TRBJ2-1; D is unresolved. Germline loops: CDR1 MNHEY, CDR2 SMNVEV (reference sequence). The CDR3 is made up of 14 amino acids. V was clipped by 2 bases and J by 0 bases, with 5 bases between them. In nucleotides, the CDR3 is TGTGCCAGCAGTTTAATAAGCTCCTACAATGAGCAGTTCTTC. Protein: CASSLISSYNEQFF.

The CDR3 loop is CALETHPGNTIYF. In DNA form, the CDR3 reads TGTGCCCTGGAGACTCACCCTGGAAACACCATATATTTT. The chain links TRBV30 to TRBJ1-3; D is uncertain. In germline, CDR1 is GTSNPN, CDR2 SVGIG (reference sequence). Trimming took off 8 bases at V and 2 bases at J, with 13 bases between the two ends. This CDR3 comprises 13 residues. The variable domain in full, completed from reference TRBV30 and TRBJ1-3, reads SQTIHQWPATLVQPVGSPLSLECTVEGTSNPNLYWYRQAAGRGLQLLFYSVGIGQISSEVPQNLSASRPQDRQFILSSKKLLLSDSGFYLCALETHPGNTIYFGEGSWLTVV.

This chain uses TRBV7-2 with TRBJ2-7; the match to TRBD2 covers 13 bases. V gave up 3 bases and J gave up 3 bases; unmatched junction bases: 2. The CDR3 extends over 15 amino acids. Germline CDR1 reads SGHTA; CDR2 reads FQGNSA. This CDR3 reads CASSFGLAGVYEQYF. DNA for the CDR3: TGTGCCAGCAGCTTCGGACTAGCGGGGGTCTACGAGCAGTACTTC.

The CDR3 nucleotides read TGTGCCAGCTCTGGGGACAGCCCGGGCGAAAAACTGTTTTTT. This gives the protein CASSGDSPGEKLFF. This chain joins TRBV18 and TRBJ1-4, with 7 bases aligning to TRBD1. The V gene end was trimmed by 6 bases and the J gene end by 8 bases; junction bases not matched to a gene: 9. Germline V lookup: CDR1 KGHSH, CDR2 LQKENI. The CDR3 contains 14 residues. Full variable domain (rest looked up from reference TRBV18 and TRBJ1-4): NAGVMQNPRHLVRRRGQEARLRCSPMKGHSHVYWYRQLPEEGLKFMVYLQKENIIDESGMPKERFSAEFPKEGPSILRIQQVVRGDSAAYFCASSGDSPGEKLFFGSGTQLSVL.

This clone appeared once. This rearrangement joins TRBV19 to TRBJ1-1; no firm D call. V was shortened by 3 bases and J by 7 bases, with 9 bases between the two germline ends. The CDR3 is made up of 12 amino acids. The germline gives CDR1 LNHDA, CDR2 SQIVND (reference sequence). This CDR3 is CASSISRDEAFF. The CDR3 region has the DNA TGTGCCAGTAGTATTTCGAGAGATGAAGCTTTCTTT.

This chain connects TRBV7-9 to TRBJ1-1; D not certain. Germline values: CDR1 SEHNR, CDR2 FQNEAQ (reference sequence). The V end was cut by 5 bases, the J end by 1 base, with 11 bases between. The CDR3 covers 14 residues. CDR3 residues: CASSMGKSNTEAFF. CDR3 in DNA: TGTGCCAGCAGCATGGGGAAGTCGAACACTGAAGCTTTCTTT.

The rearrangement links TRBV29-1 to TRBJ1-2; D not resolved. This CDR3 has 11 amino acids. V was cut by 7 bases and J by 7 bases, with 13 bases left in between. Looked up from germline, CDR1 is SQVTM and CDR2 is ANQGSEA. The CDR3 sequence: CSGTDVSGYTF. CDR3 DNA: TGCAGCGGTACGGACGTCTCTGGCTACACCTTC.

This clone showed up just a few times. CDR3 in DNA: TGTGCCAGCAGTTACTTGGGGCCCGGGAACACTGAAGCTTTCTTT. Its protein product is CASSYLGPGNTEAFF. V and J are TRBV6-2 or TRBV6-3 and TRBJ1-1, with D possibly TRBD1 on 5 matching bases. V was trimmed by 1 base and J by 1 base, leaving 10 bases between them. The CDR3 is 15 amino acids. Germline V CDR1 and CDR2: MNHEY, SVGEGT.

The chain recombines TRBV2 with TRBJ2-7; 7 nucleotides line up with TRBD1. V lost 5 bases and J lost 6; bases outside the gene matches: 7. The length of the CDR3 is 13 residues. Per germline, CDR1 SNHLY and CDR2 FYNNEI. CDR3 bases: TGTGCCAGCAGTCCGGACAGGCTGTCCGAGCAGTACTTC. Protein: CASSPDRLSEQYF. Full variable domain (rest looked up from reference TRBV2 and TRBJ2-7): EPEVTQTPSHQVTQMGQEVILRCVPISNHLYFYWYRQILGQKVEFLVSFYNNEISEKSEIFDDQFSVERPDGSNFTLKIRSTKLEDSAMYFCASSPDRLSEQYFGPGTRLTVT.

The chain employs TRBV5-5 and TRBJ2-2, with 9 nucleotides matching TRBD1. The junction had 10 bases not matched to a gene; V was cut back by 4 bases and J by 6 bases. Germline CDR1 reads SGHKS; CDR2 reads YYEKEE (reference sequence). This CDR3 spans 16 amino acids. This CDR3 reads CASSPRDRALAGELFF. The CDR3 nucleotides read TGTGCCAGCAGCCCCCGGGACAGGGCACTAGCCGGGGAGCTGTTTTTT.

V is TRBV30 and J is TRBJ2-7, with D maybe TRBD1 (6 bases). Looked up from germline, CDR1 is GTSNPN and CDR2 is SVGIG (reference sequence). Trimming shortened V by 1 base and J by 2 bases, and 12 bases separated the two germline ends. The CDR3 loop spans 14 amino acids. Here the CDR3 reads CAWSALHRAYEQYF. The DNA of the CDR3 is TGTGCCTGGAGTGCCCTCCACAGGGCCTACGAGCAGTACTTC. Together with reference TRBV30 and TRBJ2-7, the CDR3 gives the full variable domain: SQTIHQWPATLVQPVGSPLSLECTVEGTSNPNLYWYRQAAGRGLQLLFYSVGIGQISSEVPQNLSASRPQDRQFILSSKKLLLSDSGFYLCAWSALHRAYEQYFGPGTRLTVT.

V is TRBV18 and J is TRBJ1-1, with D unresolved. V dropped 2 bases and J dropped 1 base, with 5 bases sitting between them. Per germline, CDR1 KGHSH and CDR2 LQKENI. This CDR3 has 13 residues. CDR3: CASSPTANTEAFF. The CDR3 bases are TGTGCCAGCTCACCAACAGCGAACACTGAAGCTTTCTTT.

This chain links TRBV5-6 with TRBJ1-2, with a weak D call TRBD1 (5 bases). V lost 4 bases and J 4 bases, leaving 20 bases between the germline ends. Germline V gene lookup returns CDR1 SGHDT and CDR2 YYEEEE. The CDR3 contains 16 residues. The CDR3 coding sequence is TGTGCCAGCAGCGGAACCGACAGTACAGACGCCTATGGCTACACCTTC. Protein product: CASSGTDSTDAYGYTF.

The chain couples TRBV7-9 to TRBJ2-5, with D possibly matching TRBD2 (5 bases). Trimming cost V 1 base and J 2 bases, with 14 bases left between them. Germline V CDR1 and CDR2: SEHNR, FQNEAQ (reference sequence). The CDR3 covers 16 residues. In DNA, the CDR3 is TGTGCCAGCAGCTTAGTGCCCGCCCGGGAACAAGAGACCCAGTACTTC. This gives the protein CASSLVPAREQETQYF.

The chain joins TRBV5-1 to TRBJ1-1; D is perhaps TRBD1 (5 bases). This CDR3 comprises 14 residues. Germline loops: CDR1 SGHRS, CDR2 YFSETQ. The V gene lost 0 bases and the J gene lost 3 bases, with 9 bases spanning the gap. The CDR3 loop reads CASSLGGGDTEAFF. The DNA of the CDR3 is TGCGCCAGCAGCTTGGGGGGAGGGGACACTGAAGCTTTCTTT.

This chain uses TRBV4-2 with TRBJ1-2, with D perhaps matching TRBD1 (6 bases). CDR3 length: 13 amino acids. Trimming cost V 0 bases and J 8 bases, with 10 bases left between them. The V gene's germline CDR1 is LGHNA and CDR2 YNFKEQ. CDR3 loop: CASSQDYREGYTF. CDR3 coding DNA: TGTGCCAGCAGCCAAGATTACAGGGAAGGCTACACCTTC.

The chain joins TRBV18 to TRBJ1-4, with D maybe TRBD1 (6 bases). Germline loops: CDR1 KGHSH, CDR2 LQKENI. The V end lost 6 bases, the J end lost 1 base, and 12 bases lay between the germline ends. CDR3 length equals 15 residues. The CDR3 bases are TGTGCCAGCTCGTCGGACAGCGGAACTAATGAAAAACTGTTTTTT. As protein: CASSSDSGTNEKLFF.

The V call is TRBV2, the J call TRBJ1-2; D possibly corresponds to TRBD1 (5 bases). The length of the CDR3 is 13 residues. Trimming stripped 7 bases from V and 8 bases from J, with 17 bases between. In germline, CDR1 is SNHLY, CDR2 FYNNEI. The CDR3 loop is CASNRDLRVGYTF. In DNA form, the CDR3 reads TGTGCCAGCAATCGGGACTTAAGGGTAGGCTACACCTTC.

The V gene is TRBV6-4, the J gene TRBJ2-7; the D gene is possibly TRBD2 (6 bases). This CDR3 spans 15 amino acids. Germline V CDR1 and CDR2: MRHNA, SNTAGT. V was trimmed by 4 bases and J by 1 base, leaving 14 bases between them. CDR3 sequence (DNA): TGTGCCAGCAGTGCCCGGAGGGAGGAATCCTACGAGCAGTACTTC. Translation gives CASSARREESYEQYF.

This chain joins TRBV6-1 and TRBJ1-2; D is unclear. The CDR3 has 16 residues. V lost 2 bases, J lost 4 bases, and 17 bases lay in between. Germline assignment: CDR1 MNHNS and CDR2 SASEGT. The CDR3: CASSEFPSGMAYGYTF. The CDR3 DNA reads as TGTGCCAGCAGTGAATTCCCCTCGGGGATGGCCTATGGCTACACCTTC.

The chain is built from TRBV7-9 and TRBJ1-6, with D tentatively TRBD1 (6 bases). Germline assignment: CDR1 SEHNR and CDR2 FQNEAQ (reference sequence). V shed 5 bases and J shed 7 bases, with 21 bases lying between them. The CDR3 sequence is 17 residues long. The CDR3 loop is CASSPRGPGQGNSPLHF. DNA for the CDR3: TGTGCCAGCAGCCCCAGGGGTCCGGGACAAGGAAATTCACCCCTCCACTTT. The whole variable domain, remainder taken from reference TRBV7-9 and TRBJ1-6, is DTGVSQNPRHKITKRGQNVTFRCDPISEHNRLYWYRQTLGQGPEFLTYFQNEAQLEKSRLLSDRFSAERPKGSFSTLEIQRTEQGDSAMYLCASSPRGPGQGNSPLHFGNGTRLTVT.

J is TRBJ1-3 and V is TRBV15; D gene unclear. Germline-derived CDR1 and CDR2 are LNHNV and YYDKDF (reference sequence). CDR3 size: 16 residues. The V end was cut by 1 base, the J end by 3 bases, with 13 bases between. CDR3 protein: CATSRGGQLGGNTIYF. CDR3 sequence (DNA): TGTGCCACCAGCAGAGGCGGCCAACTTGGTGGAAACACCATATATTTT.

The J gene is TRBJ1-2, the V gene TRBV7-2; TRBD1 matches at 7 bases. Trimming cost V 5 bases and J 3 bases; bases outside gene matches: 9. This CDR3 comprises 15 residues. Looked up from germline, CDR1 is SGHTA and CDR2 is FQGNSA. The CDR3 DNA reads TGTGCCAGCAGCCACGGACAGGTTTGGGACTATGGCTACACCTTC. Translated: CASSHGQVWDYGYTF.

The chain carries TRBV18 and TRBJ1-3; D call uncertain. Germline V lookup: CDR1 KGHSH, CDR2 LQKENI. The CDR3 is made up of 15 amino acids. V was trimmed by 5 bases and J by 0 bases, leaving 11 bases between them. The CDR3 loop is CASSVSGSSGNTIYF. CDR3 DNA sequence: TGTGCCAGCTCAGTTTCGGGCTCCTCTGGAAACACCATATATTTT.